This TCR beta chain was retrieved from a study of identical twins. Study-wide results and caveats: Researchers reported excess low generation probability among twin-shared out-of-frame alpha sequences. Reduced insertions were recorded for abundant cord blood beta clonotypes, with no such pattern in memory repertoires.

This clonotype was seen a handful of times. Antigen unknown. The germline CDR1 and CDR2 sequences are DFQATT and SNEGSKA (reference sequence). Trimming at V came to 3 bases and at J to 1 base, leaving 3 bases not matched to a gene. The CDR3 spans 14 residues. One entry per CDR3 protein results from TCRdb running MiXCR on the 5' RACE reads. The data show 460,000 or so distinct CDR3 sequences, approximately 14% seen once. These data were likewise used in another study, on yellow fever vaccine responses in identical twins.

The sequence was obtained from a woman in her late teens or twenties in good health. This rearrangement joins TRBV20-1 to TRBJ2-7, with TRBD1 matching over 10 bases. Sequencing was performed on CD4+ T cells sorted from blood. The CDR3 protein is CSASGTGVSYEQYF. CDR3 sequence (DNA): TGCAGTGCTAGCGGGACAGGGGTGTCCTACGAGCAGTACTTC.